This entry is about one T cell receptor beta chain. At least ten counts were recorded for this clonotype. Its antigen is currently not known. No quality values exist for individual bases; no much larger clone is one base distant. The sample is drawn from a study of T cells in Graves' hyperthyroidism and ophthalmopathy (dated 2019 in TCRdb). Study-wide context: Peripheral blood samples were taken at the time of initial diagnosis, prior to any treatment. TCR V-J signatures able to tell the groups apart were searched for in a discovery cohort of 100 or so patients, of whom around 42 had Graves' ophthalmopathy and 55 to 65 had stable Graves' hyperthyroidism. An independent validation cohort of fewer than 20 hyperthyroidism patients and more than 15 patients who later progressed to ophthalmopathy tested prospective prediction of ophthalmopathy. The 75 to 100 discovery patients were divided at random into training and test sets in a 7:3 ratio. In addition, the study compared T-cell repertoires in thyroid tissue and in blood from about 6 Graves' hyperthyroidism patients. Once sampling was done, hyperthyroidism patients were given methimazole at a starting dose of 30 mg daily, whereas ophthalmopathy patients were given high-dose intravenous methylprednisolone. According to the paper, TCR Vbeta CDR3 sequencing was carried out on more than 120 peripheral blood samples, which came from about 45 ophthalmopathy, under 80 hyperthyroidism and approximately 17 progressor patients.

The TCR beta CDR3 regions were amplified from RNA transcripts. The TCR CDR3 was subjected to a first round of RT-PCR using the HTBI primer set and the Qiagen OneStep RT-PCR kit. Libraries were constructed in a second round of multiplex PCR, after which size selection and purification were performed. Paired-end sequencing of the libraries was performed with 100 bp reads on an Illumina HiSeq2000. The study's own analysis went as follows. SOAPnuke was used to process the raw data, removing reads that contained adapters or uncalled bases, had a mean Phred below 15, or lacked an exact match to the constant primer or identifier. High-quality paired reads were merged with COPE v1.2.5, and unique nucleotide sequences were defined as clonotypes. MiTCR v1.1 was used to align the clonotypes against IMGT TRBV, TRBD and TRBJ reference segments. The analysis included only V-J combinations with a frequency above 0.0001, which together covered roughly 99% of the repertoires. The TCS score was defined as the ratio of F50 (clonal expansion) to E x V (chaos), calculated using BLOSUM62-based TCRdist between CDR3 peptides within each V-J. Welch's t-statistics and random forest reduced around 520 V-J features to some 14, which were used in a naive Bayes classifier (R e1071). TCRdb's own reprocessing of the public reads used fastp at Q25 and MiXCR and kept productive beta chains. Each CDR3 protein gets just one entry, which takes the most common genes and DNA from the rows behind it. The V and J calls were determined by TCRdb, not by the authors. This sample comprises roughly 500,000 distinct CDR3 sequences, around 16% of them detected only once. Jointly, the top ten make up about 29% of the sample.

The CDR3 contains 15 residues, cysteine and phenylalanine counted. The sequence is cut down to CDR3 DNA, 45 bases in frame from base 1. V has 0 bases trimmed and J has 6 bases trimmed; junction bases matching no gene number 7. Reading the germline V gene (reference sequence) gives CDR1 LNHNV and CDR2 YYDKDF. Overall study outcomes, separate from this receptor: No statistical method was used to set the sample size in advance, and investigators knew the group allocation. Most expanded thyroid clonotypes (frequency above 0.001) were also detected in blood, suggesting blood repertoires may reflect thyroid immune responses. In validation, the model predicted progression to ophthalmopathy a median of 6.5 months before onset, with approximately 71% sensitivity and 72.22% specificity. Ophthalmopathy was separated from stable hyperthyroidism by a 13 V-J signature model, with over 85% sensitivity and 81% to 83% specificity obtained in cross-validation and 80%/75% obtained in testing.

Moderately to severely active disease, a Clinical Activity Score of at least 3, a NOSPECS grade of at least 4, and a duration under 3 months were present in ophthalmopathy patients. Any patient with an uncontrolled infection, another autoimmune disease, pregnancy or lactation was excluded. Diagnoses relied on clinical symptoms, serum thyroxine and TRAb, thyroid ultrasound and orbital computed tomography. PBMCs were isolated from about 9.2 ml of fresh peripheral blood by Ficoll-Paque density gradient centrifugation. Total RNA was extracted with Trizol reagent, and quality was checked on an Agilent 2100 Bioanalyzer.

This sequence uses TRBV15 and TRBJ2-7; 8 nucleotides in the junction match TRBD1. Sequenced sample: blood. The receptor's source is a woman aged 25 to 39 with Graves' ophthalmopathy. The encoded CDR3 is CATSREGRGLAEQYF. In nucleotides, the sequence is TGTGCCACCAGCAGAGAGGGCAGGGGGCTTGCCGAGCAGTACTTC.